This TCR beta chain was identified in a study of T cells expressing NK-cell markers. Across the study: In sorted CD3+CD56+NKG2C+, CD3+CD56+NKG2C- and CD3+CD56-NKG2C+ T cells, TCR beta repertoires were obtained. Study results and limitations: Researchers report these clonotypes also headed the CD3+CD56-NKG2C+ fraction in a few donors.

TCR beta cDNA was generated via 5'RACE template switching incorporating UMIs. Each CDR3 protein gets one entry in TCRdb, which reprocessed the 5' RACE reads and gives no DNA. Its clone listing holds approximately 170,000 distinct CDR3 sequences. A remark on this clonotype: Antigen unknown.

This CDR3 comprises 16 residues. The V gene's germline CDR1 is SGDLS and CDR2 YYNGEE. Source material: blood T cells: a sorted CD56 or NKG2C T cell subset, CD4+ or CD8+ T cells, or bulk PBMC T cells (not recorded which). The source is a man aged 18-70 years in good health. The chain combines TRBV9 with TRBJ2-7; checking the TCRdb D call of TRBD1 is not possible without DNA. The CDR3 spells CASSVGGQGSTYEQYF.